The T cell receptor beta chain described here comes from a study of T cell responses to AZD1222 COVID-19 vaccine. Per germline, CDR1 SQVTM and CDR2 ANQGSEA. The CDR3 spans 14 residues. V was clipped by 7 bases and J by 2 bases, with 18 bases between them. Some clones are missing from TCRdb's copy, which holds only in-frame ones; the method was immunoSEQ multiplex PCR. In the table there are around 120,000 clones, around 85% of which are singletons. Study findings and constraints: Seropositive at baseline were only a handful of AZD1222 recipients. Regions 160-218 and 743-854 dominated among vaccine-associated CD4 TCRs spanning spike.

As for this clone: Its antigen is unknown.

The specimen was peripheral blood, collected on day 0 of AZD1222 vaccination. The chain links TRBV29-1 to TRBJ2-7; D is ambiguous. This clonotype was sampled from an adult in good health. This CDR3 is CSAERRLPPYEQYF. For the CDR3, the DNA is TGCAGCGCGGAGAGGCGGCTTCCACCCTACGAGCAGTACTTC.